Below, 15 T cell receptor beta chains from the same sample are listed, as sequenced in a study of technical replicates of blood from several donors. The table came from immunoSEQ multiplex PCR; TCRdb's copy has only in-frame clones and leaves some out. The repertoire holds 60,000 to 65,000 clones, 65% to 90% seen once, with about 5.4% in the top ten. The sequencing input was PBMCs. These receptors all stem from a human donor in good health. Some clones in this sample may be carry-over from other donors' samples.

J is TRBJ1-5 and V is TRBV27; D is uncertain. This CDR3 is 13 amino acids long. Germline CDR1 MNHEY, CDR2 SMNVEV (reference sequence). The V end lost 10 bases, the J end lost 0 bases, and 10 bases lay between the germline ends. CDR3 sequence reads: CAILANSNQPQHF. For the CDR3, the DNA is TGTGCCATCTTAGCCAATAGCAATCAGCCCCAGCATTTT.

The J gene is TRBJ2-1, the V gene TRBV7-2, with TRBD1 as a possible D gene (6 bases). CDR3 length: 15 residues. V was clipped by 5 bases and J by 2 bases, with 13 bases between them. Germline CDR1 SGHTA, CDR2 FQGNSA. The CDR3: CASSVDRTPYNEQFF. The CDR3 region has the DNA TGTGCCAGCAGCGTAGACAGGACCCCCTACAATGAGCAGTTCTTC.

This chain connects TRBV4-3 to TRBJ1-6, with 7 bases identical to TRBD1. The V and J ends lost 4 bases and 8 bases, in that order; junction bases with no gene match: 5. There are 14 residues in the CDR3. Germline CDR1 is LGHNA and CDR2 is YSLEER. The CDR3 DNA reads as TGCGCCAGCAGCCGCGGGACAGTAGATTCACCCCTCCACTTT. Protein: CASSRGTVDSPLHF.

This clone has a handful of counts. Written as DNA, the CDR3 is TGTGCCAGCAGCCTACTTAGCGGCGGGAATGAAAAACTGTTTTTT. It translates to CASSLLSGGNEKLFF. This sequence joins TRBV5-8 and TRBJ1-4, with no clear D. This CDR3 has 15 amino acids. V was clipped by 4 bases and J by 5 bases, with 15 bases between them. Per germline, CDR1 SGHTS and CDR2 YDEGEE.

This sequence joins TRBV5-1 and TRBJ1-2; TRBD1 aligns across 7 bases. Per germline, CDR1 SGHRS and CDR2 YFSETQ. Trimming removed 0 bases from V and 7 bases from J; junction bases left unmatched: 9. This CDR3 is 15 amino acids long. The CDR3 DNA follows: TGCGCCAGCAGCTTGGAGGGACAGTTCTATCGTGGCTACACCTTC. Translating it yields CASSLEGQFYRGYTF.

The chain couples TRBV7-2 to TRBJ2-1; 10 bases match TRBD2. This CDR3 has 15 amino acids. The V gene end was trimmed by 4 bases and the J gene end by 4 bases; junction bases not matched to a gene: 4. Germline loops: CDR1 SGHTA, CDR2 FQGNSA. This chain's CDR3 is CASSWASGSYNEQFF. CDR3 in DNA: TGTGCCAGCAGCTGGGCTAGCGGGAGTTACAATGAGCAGTTCTTC.

The V gene is TRBV19, the J gene TRBJ2-7, with TRBD1 identical over 9 bases. The CDR3 sequence is 15 residues long. Per the germline V gene, CDR1 is LNHDA and CDR2 is SQIVND (reference sequence). With V trimmed by 7 bases and J by 0 bases, 7 bases remained unmatched. The CDR3 reads CASTTGTGNSYEQYF. In DNA form, the CDR3 reads TGTGCCAGTACCACCGGGACAGGGAACTCCTACGAGCAGTACTTC.

The rearrangement links TRBV4-1 to TRBJ1-5; D is possibly TRBD1 (6 bases). Germline V gives CDR1 MGHRA, CDR2 YSYEKL. V gave up 4 bases and J gave up 7 bases, with 11 bases separating them. The CDR3 is 13 amino acids. The CDR3 bases are TGCGCCAGCAGCCGGGCAGGGGCCCAGCCCCAGCATTTT. Residues: CASSRAGAQPQHF.

The rearrangement joins TRBV7-2 to TRBJ2-7, with 11 bases matching TRBD2. Germline trimming cut 4 bases from V and 5 bases from J; bases unmatched to any gene: 7. The CDR3 totals 15 residues. Germline-derived CDR1 and CDR2 are SGHTA and FQGNSA. CDR3 amino acids: CASSSKTSGSDEQYF. The CDR3 DNA is TGTGCCAGCAGCTCCAAAACTAGCGGGAGCGACGAGCAGTACTTC.

The CDR3 sequence: CATSREGTSGVSSYEQYF. The CDR3 DNA sequence: TGTGCCACCAGCAGAGAAGGGACTAGCGGGGTTTCCTCCTACGAGCAGTACTTC. The V and J genes are TRBV15 and TRBJ2-7, with TRBD2 matching over 13 bases. The CDR3 runs 18 residues. V shed 0 bases, J shed 0 bases, and the junction held 5 bases outside the gene matches. Germline V gives CDR1 LNHNV, CDR2 YYDKDF (reference sequence).

The chain joins TRBV27 to TRBJ1-6; possibly TRBD1 for D (6 bases). CDR1 and CDR2 from the germline V gene are MNHEY and SMNVEV (reference sequence). The CDR3 extends over 15 amino acids. V dropped 3 bases and J dropped 7 bases, with 13 bases sitting between them. CDR3: CASSLVRDTNSPLHF. CDR3 sequence (DNA): TGTGCCAGCAGTTTGGTCCGGGACACCAATTCACCCCTCCACTTT.

The gene calls are TRBV7-9 and TRBJ1-3; possible D gene TRBD1, 6 bases. CDR3 size: 15 residues. V lost 1 base to trimming and J lost 3 bases, with 10 bases between them. Germline V CDR1 and CDR2: SEHNR, FQNEAQ (reference sequence). The CDR3 DNA sequence: TGTGCCAGCAGCTTAGTGACAGGAGGTGGAAACACCATATATTTT. Its translation is CASSLVTGGGNTIYF.

This clone counts as medium-sized (0.01 to 0.1%). The CDR3 DNA follows: TGTGCCAGCAGCCGCGATACTAGCGGGAGTTACAATGAGCAGTTCTTC. Translated: CASSRDTSGSYNEQFF. The chain couples TRBV4-2 to TRBJ2-1; the match to TRBD2 covers 11 bases. CDR3 length: 16 residues. CDR1 LGHNA and CDR2 YNFKEQ come from the germline V gene. The V gene end was trimmed by 4 bases and the J gene end by 4 bases; junction bases not matched to a gene: 6.

V is TRBV18 and J is TRBJ2-7, with 9 bases fitting TRBD1. Per germline, CDR1 KGHSH and CDR2 LQKENI. The CDR3 is made up of 15 amino acids. The trim removed 6 bases at V and 5 bases at J, leaving 11 bases unmatched. The CDR3 protein is CASSRLGTGPNEQYF. The CDR3 DNA follows: TGTGCCAGCTCTCGACTAGGGACAGGGCCCAACGAGCAGTACTTC.

The rearrangement uses TRBV4-1 and TRBJ1-5, with D perhaps TRBD1 (5 bases). Trimming cost V 0 bases and J 0 bases, with 18 bases left between them. The CDR3 consists of 19 residues. Per the germline V gene, CDR1 is MGHRA and CDR2 is YSYEKL. The CDR3 DNA sequence: TGCGCCAGCAGCCAAGATCCCACTACAACGGGGGGTAGCAATCAGCCCCAGCATTTT. Translating it yields CASSQDPTTTGGSNQPQHF.